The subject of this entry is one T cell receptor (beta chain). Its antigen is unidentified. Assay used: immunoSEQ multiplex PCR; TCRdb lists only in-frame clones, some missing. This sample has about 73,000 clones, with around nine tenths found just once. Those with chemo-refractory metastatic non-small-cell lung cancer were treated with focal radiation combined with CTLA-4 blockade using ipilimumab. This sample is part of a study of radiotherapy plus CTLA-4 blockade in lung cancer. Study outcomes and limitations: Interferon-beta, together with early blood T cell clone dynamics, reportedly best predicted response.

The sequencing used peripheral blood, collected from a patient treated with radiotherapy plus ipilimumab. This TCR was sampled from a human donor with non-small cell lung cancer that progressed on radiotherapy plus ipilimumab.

Written as DNA, the CDR3 is TGCAGCGTGACGGGACTCCAGAACACTGAAGCTTTCTTT. This gives the protein CSVTGLQNTEAFF. The chain is built from TRBV29-1 and TRBJ1-1; D perhaps matches TRBD1 (5 bases). The CDR3 covers 13 residues. CDR1 is SQVTM, CDR2 ANQGSEA, per germline. V was shortened by 6 bases and J by 1 base, with 12 bases between the two germline ends.